This T cell receptor (beta chain) was sequenced for a study of blood T cell repertoires in COVID-19. Whole-study context: The United States, Italy and Spain supplied acute and convalescent COVID-19 samples. Sample material is recorded as cDNA or gDNA derived from T cells, B-cell-depleted T cells, or PBMCs.

This CDR3 contains 14 residues. V was trimmed by 5 bases and J by 7 bases, leaving 12 bases between them. CDR1 is MNHNY and CDR2 is SVGAGI in the germline V gene (reference sequence). This clone is categorized as medium-sized. The authors' processing: Researchers report that nucleated cell counts were estimated from reference gene primer amplification. Method: immunoSEQ multiplex PCR; TCRdb's copy keeps in-frame clones and lacks some. For V, J and clone size, that table is used; D and trimming come from the DNA. In the table there are 45,000 to 50,000 clones, about 86% of which are singletons. The sample consisted of peripheral blood. The chain couples TRBV6-6 to TRBJ1-6; D uncertain. The clonotype originates from a human donor in a cohort sampled during active COVID-19. The CDR3 reads CASSQSGENSPLHF. In DNA form, the CDR3 reads TGTGCCAGCAGTCAATCCGGGGAGAATTCACCCCTCCACTTT.